This TCR beta chain was observed in a study of CD8+ T cells in alopecia areata. Points from the study as a whole: Alopecia totalis/universalis scalp especially showed more expanded CD8+ clones than normal scalp.

RNA extraction and reverse transcription yielded cDNA as sequencing template. Here immunoSEQ multiplex PCR was the method, and the copy in TCRdb shows in-frame clones only, minus some. The sample has over 100,000 clones; around 49% are singletons. This clone was picked up a small number of times. The antigen is not known. In the same sample, other DNA sequences code for this CDR3. Trimming left V 4 bases short and J 1 base short, with 2 bases between. Germline CDR1 and CDR2: MNHEY and SMNVEV (reference sequence). The CDR3 loop spans 11 amino acids. The sequence derives from a human donor with alopecia areata. This specimen consisted of CD8+ T cells sorted from blood, obtained at week 0. The gene calls are TRBV27 and TRBJ2-7; no reliable D call. CDR3 coding DNA: TGTGCCAGCAGTTCTTCCTACGAGCAGTACTTC. It codes for CASSSSYEQYF.